This T cell receptor beta chain was retrieved from a study of T cell responses to AZD1222 COVID-19 vaccine. Assay: immunoSEQ multiplex PCR; the TCRdb copy retains only in-frame clones and omits some. This table holds just over 150,000 clones, around 87% found once. Germline V gene data show CDR1 as MDHEN and CDR2 as SYDVKM. The CDR3 loop spans 13 amino acids. Trimming stripped 7 bases from V and 4 bases from J, with 13 bases between. Notes on the study in general: It should be noted that donors were predominantly white British and more often female, and clonal diversity was possibly underestimated. Seropositivity was recorded at baseline in only a handful of AZD1222 recipients. It was only after the peak T cell response that any repertoires were sampled.

Combined were second doses at about 4 or about 12 weeks. Details on this clone: Its antigen is unidentified.

The receptor comes from an adult who received the AZD1222 COVID-19 vaccine. The sample was peripheral blood, taken 28 days after the second AZD1222 dose. The chain recombines TRBV28 with TRBJ1-1, with D perhaps matching TRBD1 (6 bases). The CDR3 loop is CASMRLGATEAFF. Written as DNA, the CDR3 is TGTGCCAGCATGAGACTGGGGGCCACTGAAGCTTTCTTT.